These T cell receptor beta chains were read from a single sample in a study of cytotoxic CD8 clonotypes in ibrutinib-treated CLL. Generated by immunoSEQ multiplex PCR, the TCRdb table keeps only in-frame clones and is missing some. The profile covers about 160,000 clones, with nearly 90% appearing a single time and roughly 3% taken by the ten largest. The sequencing used PBMCs, collected at disease progression, from a patient treated with ibrutinib. These receptors came from a human donor with chronic lymphocytic leukemia. Each CDR3 is given without its conserved first and last residue.

V | length | CDR3
TRBV5-1 | 16 | ASSLKYTGAPDEDGYT
TRBV19 | 14 | ASSLYDTGGKQPQH
TRBV4-1 | 16 | ASSQTTGGVTTNYGYT
TRBV2 | 11 | ASSVQGQSGYT
TRBV19 | 13 | ASSIRDRVAQPQH
TRBV6-5 | 12 | ASWRASSYNEQF
TRBV7-9 | 13 | ASSLTQLTLSKAF
TRBV11-2 | 16 | ASSLVFVAGLTSYEQY
TRBV5-4 | 15 | ASSDGVAGQGYQPQH
TRBV11-3 | 10 | ASSLGVLGYT
TRBV7-2 | 14 | ASSLGGRQDPYEQY
TRBV11-3 | 17 | ASSLKPGLAGGGLETQY
TRBV7-3 | 12 | ASSLSGSAETQY
TRBV7-3 | 13 | ASSFLLDSSYEQY
TRBV12-5 | 12 | ASGPGTGINEQY
TRBV30 | 15 | AWSKLTTGGTYNEQF
TRBV14 | 11 | ASSQVSYYGYT
TRBV7-2 | 13 | ASSLKGEGHQPQH
TRBV7-2 | 11 | ASSHGTSSEQY
TRBV7-3 | 14 | ASSRPWSPSTDTQY
TRBV6-4 | 13 | ASSNWTSGTDTQY
TRBV4-1 | 12 | ASRLAGGPGELF
TRBV9 | 13 | ASSVGSLNNYGYT
TRBV30 | 11 | AWSVRHNEKLF
TRBV19 | 13 | ASSAGHSGPSGQY
TRBV7-9 | 11 | ASSLSGGTEAF
TRBV9 | 12 | ASTPRVGSDTQY
TRBV29-1 | 11 | SVVVTASYEQY
TRBV10-3 | 10 | AISWDNQPQH
TRBV10-3 | 15 | AISPGLAGVGGYEQY
TRBV30 | 13 | AWSVGQTSTDTQY
TRBV7-3 | 12 | ASSLRQGSTEAF
TRBV10-1 | 11 | ASSRGNYNEQF
TRBV11-2 | 12 | ASSLRQGTDTQY
TRBV27 | 10 | ASSFPSREQY
TRBV11-3 | 11 | ASTLLGAYEQY
TRBV14 | 15 | ASSPLPGRVSSYEQY
TRBV28 | 14 | ASSFRQDLSSYEQY
TRBV4-2 | 16 | ASSQGRQSGRTNEKLF
TRBV7-3 | 12 | ASSLGGPPDIQY
TRBV7-6 | 14 | ASSLAGTPSGNTIY
TRBV6-6 | 9 | AVRQGNGYT
TRBV19 | 15 | ASSIDLTGGRITEAF
TRBV12-5 | 17 | ASGDTHRWGGVTKNIQY
TRBV21-1 | 12 | ASSKVEVSYEQY
TRBV7-2 | 13 | ASSPQVIGYNEQF
TRBV20-1 | 9 | SAGSASGQY